This TCR beta chain was captured by sequencing in a study of siplizumab effects on memory and regulatory T cells. Study results and limitations: Naive or memory phenotype assignment was not possible for roughly 80-95% of proliferating CD4+ or CD8+ clones. In controls, 25% to 30% of mappable alloreactive CD4+ clones were Treg-derived on average, versus roughly 74% with siplizumab.

The repertoire was sequenced with immunoSEQ multiplex PCR; TCRdb's copy has only in-frame clones and lacks some. The sample includes 100,000 or so clones, around 90% of them seen just once. In the case of this clone: Its cognate antigen is unknown.

The CDR3 extends over 16 amino acids. Between the trimmed V and J ends, which lost 1 base and 0 bases, there was a span of 10 bases. Germline CDR1 LNHDA, CDR2 SQIVND (reference sequence). V is TRBV19 and J is TRBJ2-1, with D perhaps assigned TRBD1 or TRBD2 (5 bases each). The source material was non-Treg CD4+ T cells sorted from blood. This TCR was recovered from a human donor in good health. The CDR3 bases are TGTGCCAGTAGTATAGCTGGGACGTACTCCTACAATGAGCAGTTCTTC. Protein sequence: CASSIAGTYSYNEQFF. Drawing the rest from reference TRBV19 and TRBJ2-1, the complete variable domain is DGGITQSPKYLFRKEGQNVTLSCEQNLNHDAMYWYRQDPGQGLRLIYYSQIVNDFQKGDIAEGYSVSREKKESFPLTVTSAQKNPTAFYLCASSIAGTYSYNEQFFGPGTRLTVL.